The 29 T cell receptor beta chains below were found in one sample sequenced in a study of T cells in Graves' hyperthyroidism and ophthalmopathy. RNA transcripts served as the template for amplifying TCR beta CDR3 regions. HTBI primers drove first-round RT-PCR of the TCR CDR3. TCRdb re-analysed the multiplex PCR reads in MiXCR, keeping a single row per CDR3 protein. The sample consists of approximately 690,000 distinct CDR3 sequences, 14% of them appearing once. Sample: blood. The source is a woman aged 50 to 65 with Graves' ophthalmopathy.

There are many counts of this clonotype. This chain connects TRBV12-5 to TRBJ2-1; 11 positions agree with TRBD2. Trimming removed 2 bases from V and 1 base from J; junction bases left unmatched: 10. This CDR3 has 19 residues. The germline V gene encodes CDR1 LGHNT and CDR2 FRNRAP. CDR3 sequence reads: CASGLPPEVAGGSYNEQFF. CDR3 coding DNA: TGTGCTAGTGGTTTGCCGCCCGAGGTAGCGGGAGGGTCCTACAATGAGCAGTTCTTC. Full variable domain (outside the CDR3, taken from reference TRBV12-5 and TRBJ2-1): DARVTQTPRHKVTEMGQEVTMRCQPILGHNTVFWYRQTMMQGLELLAYFRNRAPLDDSGMPKDRFSAEMPDATLATLKIQPSEPRDSAVYFCASGLPPEVAGGSYNEQFFGPGTRLTVL.

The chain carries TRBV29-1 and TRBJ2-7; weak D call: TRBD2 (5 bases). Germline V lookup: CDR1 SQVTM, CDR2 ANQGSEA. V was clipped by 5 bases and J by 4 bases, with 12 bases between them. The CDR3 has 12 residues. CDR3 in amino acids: CSVQVARYEQYF. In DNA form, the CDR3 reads TGCAGCGTTCAAGTAGCGCGGTACGAGCAGTACTTC.

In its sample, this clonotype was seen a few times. The CDR3 nucleotides are TGCGCCAGCAGCCAAGAGGCAGCCGAAAATTCACCCCTCCACTTT. As protein: CASSQEAAENSPLHF. The rearrangement joins TRBV4-3 to TRBJ1-6, with no clear D. Deletions cut 0 bases from V and 7 bases from J, with 10 bases between. The CDR3 has 15 residues. Germline V gene lookup returns CDR1 LGHNA and CDR2 YSLEER.

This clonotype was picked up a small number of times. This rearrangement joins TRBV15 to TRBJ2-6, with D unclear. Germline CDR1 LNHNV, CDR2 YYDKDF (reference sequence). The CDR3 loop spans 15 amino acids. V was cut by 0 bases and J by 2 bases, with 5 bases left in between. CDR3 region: CATSRDSPGANVLTF. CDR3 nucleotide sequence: TGTGCCACCAGCAGAGATAGCCCTGGGGCCAACGTCCTGACTTTC.

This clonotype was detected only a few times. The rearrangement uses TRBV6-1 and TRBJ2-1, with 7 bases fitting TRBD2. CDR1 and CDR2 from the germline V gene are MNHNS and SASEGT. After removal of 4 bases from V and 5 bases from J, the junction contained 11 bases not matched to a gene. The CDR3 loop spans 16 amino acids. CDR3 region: CASSARSSGDNNEQFF. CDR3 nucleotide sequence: TGTGCCAGCAGTGCCCGGTCTAGCGGAGACAACAATGAGCAGTTCTTC.

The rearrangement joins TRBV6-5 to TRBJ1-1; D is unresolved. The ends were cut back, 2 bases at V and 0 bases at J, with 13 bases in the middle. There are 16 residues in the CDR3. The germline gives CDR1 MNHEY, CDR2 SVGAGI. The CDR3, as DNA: TGTGCCAGCAGTTACGGGGTTTCGGACTTGAACACTGAAGCTTTCTTT. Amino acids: CASSYGVSDLNTEAFF.

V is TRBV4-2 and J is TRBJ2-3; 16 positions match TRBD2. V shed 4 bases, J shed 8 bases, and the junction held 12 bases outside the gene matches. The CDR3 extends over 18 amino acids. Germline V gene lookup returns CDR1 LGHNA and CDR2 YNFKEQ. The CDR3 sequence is CASSPTGTSGRAGGTQYF. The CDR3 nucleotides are TGTGCCAGCAGCCCGACAGGGACTAGCGGGAGGGCCGGCGGTACGCAGTATTTT.

The CDR3 bases are TGCAGTGCTGCCGGGACAGTCAATCAGCCCCAGCATTTT. This encodes CSAAGTVNQPQHF. V is TRBV20-1 and J is TRBJ1-5, with 7 bases fitting TRBD1. Losses at the gene ends were 5 bases for V and 3 bases for J; bases not matched to a gene: 4. CDR3 length: 13 amino acids. CDR1 is DFQATT and CDR2 is SNEGSKA in the germline V gene (reference sequence).

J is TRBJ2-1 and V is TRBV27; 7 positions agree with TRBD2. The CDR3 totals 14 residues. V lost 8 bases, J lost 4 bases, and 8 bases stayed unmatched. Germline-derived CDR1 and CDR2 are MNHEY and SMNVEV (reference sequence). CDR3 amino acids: CASQTSPPYNEQFF. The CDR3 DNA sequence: TGTGCCAGCCAGACTAGCCCCCCATACAATGAGCAGTTCTTC.

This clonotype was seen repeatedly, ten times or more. In DNA form, the CDR3 reads TGTGCCAGCAGGGGGCTACCGGGACAAACGGGGACCGGGGAGCTGTTTTTT. Amino acid sequence: CASRGLPGQTGTGELFF. The chain employs TRBV2 and TRBJ2-2; maybe TRBD1 (6 bases). This CDR3 has 17 residues. The germline V gene has CDR1 SNHLY and CDR2 FYNNEI. Trimming removed 6 bases from V and 5 bases from J, with 22 bases in between.

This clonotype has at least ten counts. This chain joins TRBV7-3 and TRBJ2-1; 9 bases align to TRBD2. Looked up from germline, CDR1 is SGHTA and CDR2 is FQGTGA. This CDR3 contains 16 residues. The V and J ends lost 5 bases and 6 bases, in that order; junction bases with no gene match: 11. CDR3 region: CASSPLAGRHFNEQFF. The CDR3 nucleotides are TGTGCCAGCAGCCCCCTAGCGGGACGACATTTCAATGAGCAGTTCTTC.

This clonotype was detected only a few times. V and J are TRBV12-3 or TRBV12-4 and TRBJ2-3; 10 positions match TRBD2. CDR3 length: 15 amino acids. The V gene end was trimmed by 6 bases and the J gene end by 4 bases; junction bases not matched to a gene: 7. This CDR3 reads CASRLLAGVADTQYF. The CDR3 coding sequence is TGTGCCAGCAGACTTCTAGCGGGAGTCGCAGATACGCAGTATTTT.

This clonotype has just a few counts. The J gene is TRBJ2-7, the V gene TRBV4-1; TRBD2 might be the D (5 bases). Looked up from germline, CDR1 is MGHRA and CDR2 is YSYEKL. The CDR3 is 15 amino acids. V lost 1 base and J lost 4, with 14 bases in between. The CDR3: CASSQVPGSTYEQYF. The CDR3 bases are TGCGCCAGCAGCCAAGTTCCGGGGTCTACGTACGAGCAGTACTTC.

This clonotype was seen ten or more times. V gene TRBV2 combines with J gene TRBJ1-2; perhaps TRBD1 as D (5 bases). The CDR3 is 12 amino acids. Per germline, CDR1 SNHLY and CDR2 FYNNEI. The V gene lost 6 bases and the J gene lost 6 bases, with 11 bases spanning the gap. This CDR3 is CASSSDSNGYTF. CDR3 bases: TGTGCCAGCAGCTCAGACAGTAATGGCTACACCTTC. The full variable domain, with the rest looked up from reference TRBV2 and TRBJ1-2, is EPEVTQTPSHQVTQMGQEVILRCVPISNHLYFYWYRQILGQKVEFLVSFYNNEISEKSEIFDDQFSVERPDGSNFTLKIRSTKLEDSAMYFCASSSDSNGYTFGSGTRLTVV.

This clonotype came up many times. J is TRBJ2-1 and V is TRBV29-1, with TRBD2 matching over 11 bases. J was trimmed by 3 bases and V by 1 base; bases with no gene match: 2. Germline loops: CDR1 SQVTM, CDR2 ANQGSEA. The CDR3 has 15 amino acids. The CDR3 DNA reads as TGCAGCGTTGAAGGCCTAGCGGGAGGCTACAATGAGCAGTTCTTC. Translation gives CSVEGLAGGYNEQFF.

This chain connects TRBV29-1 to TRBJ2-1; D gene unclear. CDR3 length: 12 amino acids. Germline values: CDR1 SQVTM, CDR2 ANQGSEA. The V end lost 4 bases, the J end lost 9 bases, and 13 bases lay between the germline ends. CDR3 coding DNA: TGCAGCGTTGTTAGGTTAGATGGTGAGCAGTTCTTC. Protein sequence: CSVVRLDGEQFF.

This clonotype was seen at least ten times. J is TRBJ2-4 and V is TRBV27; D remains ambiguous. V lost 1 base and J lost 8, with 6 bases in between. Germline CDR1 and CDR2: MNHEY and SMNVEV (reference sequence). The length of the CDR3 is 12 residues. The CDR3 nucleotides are TGTGCCAGCAGTTTATTAGGAGACATTCAGTACTTC. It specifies CASSLLGDIQYF.

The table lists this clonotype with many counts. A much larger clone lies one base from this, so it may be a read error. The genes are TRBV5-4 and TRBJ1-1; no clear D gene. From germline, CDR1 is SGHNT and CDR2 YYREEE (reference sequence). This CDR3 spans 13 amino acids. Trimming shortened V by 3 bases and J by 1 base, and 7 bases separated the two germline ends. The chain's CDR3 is CASSSSANTEAFF. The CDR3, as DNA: TGTGCCAGCAGCTCCTCAGCGAACACTGAAGCTTTCTTT.

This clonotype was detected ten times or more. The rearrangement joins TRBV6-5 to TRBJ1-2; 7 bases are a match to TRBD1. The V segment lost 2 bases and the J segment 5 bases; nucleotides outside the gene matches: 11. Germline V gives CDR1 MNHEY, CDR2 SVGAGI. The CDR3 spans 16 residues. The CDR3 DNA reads TGTGCCAGCAGTTACAACAGGGACAGCGGAATTTATGGCTACACCTTC. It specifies CASSYNRDSGIYGYTF.

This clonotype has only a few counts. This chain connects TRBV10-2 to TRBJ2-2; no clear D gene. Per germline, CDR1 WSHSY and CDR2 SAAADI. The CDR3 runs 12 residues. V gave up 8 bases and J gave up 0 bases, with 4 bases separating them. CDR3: CASGTNTGELFF. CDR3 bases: TGCGCCAGCGGGACGAACACCGGGGAGCTGTTTTTT.

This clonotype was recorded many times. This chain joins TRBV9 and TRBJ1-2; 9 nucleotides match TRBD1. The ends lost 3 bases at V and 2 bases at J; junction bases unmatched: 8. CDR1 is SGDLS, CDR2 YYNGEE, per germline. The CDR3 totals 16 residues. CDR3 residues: CASSGSRDRENYGYTF. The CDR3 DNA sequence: TGTGCCAGCAGCGGGTCTCGGGACAGGGAAAACTATGGCTACACCTTC.

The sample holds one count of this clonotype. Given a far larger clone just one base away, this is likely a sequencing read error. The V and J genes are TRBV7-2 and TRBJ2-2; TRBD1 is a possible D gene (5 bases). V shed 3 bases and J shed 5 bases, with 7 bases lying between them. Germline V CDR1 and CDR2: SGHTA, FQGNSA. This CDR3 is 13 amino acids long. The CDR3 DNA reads TGTGCCAGCAGCTTCAGGGTTACCGGGGAGCTGTTTTTT. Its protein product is CASSFRVTGELFF.

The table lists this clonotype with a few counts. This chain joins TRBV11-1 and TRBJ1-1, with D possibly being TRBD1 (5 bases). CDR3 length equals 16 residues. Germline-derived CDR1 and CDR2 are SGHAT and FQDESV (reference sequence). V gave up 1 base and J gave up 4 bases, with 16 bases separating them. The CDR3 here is CASSLGSRSGGTEAFF. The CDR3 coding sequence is TGTGCCAGCAGCTTAGGGAGTAGGTCGGGGGGCACTGAAGCTTTCTTT.

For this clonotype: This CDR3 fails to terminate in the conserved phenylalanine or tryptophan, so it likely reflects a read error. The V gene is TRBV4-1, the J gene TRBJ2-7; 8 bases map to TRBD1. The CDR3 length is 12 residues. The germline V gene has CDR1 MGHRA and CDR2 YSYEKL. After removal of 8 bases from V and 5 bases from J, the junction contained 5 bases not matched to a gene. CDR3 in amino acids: CASGQGSDEQYL. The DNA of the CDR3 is TGCGCCAGCGGACAGGGTTCGGACGAGCAGTACCTC.

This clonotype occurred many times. CDR3 in DNA: TGTGCCAGCAGGCCCGGGACAGCCGATGGAAACACCATATATTTT. Translated, it gives CASRPGTADGNTIYF. This rearrangement joins TRBV28 to TRBJ1-3, with 7 bases matching TRBD1. The junction had 8 bases not matched to a gene; V was cut back by 6 bases and J by 3 bases. There are 15 residues in the CDR3. Germline V gene sequence: CDR1 MDHEN, CDR2 SYDVKM.

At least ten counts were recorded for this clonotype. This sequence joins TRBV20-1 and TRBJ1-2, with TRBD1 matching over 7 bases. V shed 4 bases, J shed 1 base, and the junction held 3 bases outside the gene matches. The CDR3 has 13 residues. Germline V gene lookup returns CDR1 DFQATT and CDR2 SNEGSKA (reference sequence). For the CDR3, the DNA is TGCAGTGCTAAACGGGACAGTAACTATGGCTACACCTTC. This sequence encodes CSAKRDSNYGYTF.

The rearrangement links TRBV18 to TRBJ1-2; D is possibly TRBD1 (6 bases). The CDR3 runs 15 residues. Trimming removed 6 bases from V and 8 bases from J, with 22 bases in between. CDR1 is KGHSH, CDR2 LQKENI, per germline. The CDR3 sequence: CASSPNAQGARGYTF. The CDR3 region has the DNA TGTGCCAGCTCCCCTAACGCACAGGGTGCACGGGGCTACACCTTC.

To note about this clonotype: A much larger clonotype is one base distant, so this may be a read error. Written as DNA, the CDR3 is TGTGCCGGCAGCCCAGGGGGAAGTACGCAGTATTTT. Translating gives CAGSPGGSTQYF. The chain recombines TRBV7-9 with TRBJ2-3, with 7 bases fitting TRBD1. Germline CDR1 SEHNR, CDR2 FQNEAQ (reference sequence). The CDR3 runs to 12 residues.

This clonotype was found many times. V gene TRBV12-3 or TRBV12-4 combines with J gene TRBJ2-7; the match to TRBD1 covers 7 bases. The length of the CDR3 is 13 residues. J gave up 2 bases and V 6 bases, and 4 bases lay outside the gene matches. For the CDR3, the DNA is TGTGCCAGCAGGCGGACAGGAACCTACGAGCAGTACTTC. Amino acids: CASRRTGTYEQYF.